Listed below are T cell receptor beta chains from one sample, sequenced in a study of OX40 agonist ivuxolimab in advanced cancers. Repertoires were generated with immunoSEQ multiplex PCR, while TCRdb's copy carries only in-frame clones and drops some. The table has some 30,000 clones, about 80% seen once. The material sequenced was CD4+ or CD8+ T cells sorted from blood, taken in a trial of the OX40 agonist ivuxolimab. The receptors originated from an adult with an advanced solid tumor such as melanoma, head and neck, liver or kidney cancer. Both conserved end residues are part of each CDR3. The D gene is left open where the match is weak. Rows may omit the clone size; those that give it use once, few, many or a size class.

V gene: TRBV11-2
D gene: TRBD2
J gene: TRBJ2-1
clone size: NA
CDR3 length: 15
CDR3 DNA: TGTGCCAGCAGCGCAATAGCGGGGAAGTACAATGAGCAGTTCTTC
CDR3 protein: CASSAIAGKYNEQFF

V gene: TRBV30
D gene: NA
J gene: TRBJ1-4
clone size: NA
CDR3 length: 13
CDR3 DNA: TGTGCCTGGAGTGTACAGCTTAATGAAAAACTGTTTTTT
CDR3 protein: CAWSVQLNEKLFF

V gene: TRBV2
D gene: NA
J gene: TRBJ1-2
clone size: NA
CDR3 length: 13
CDR3 DNA: TGTGCCAGCAGGGAGGGATCGAGCTCTGGCTACACCTTC
CDR3 protein: CASREGSSSGYTF

V gene: TRBV7-3
D gene: TRBD1
J gene: TRBJ2-5
clone size: NA
CDR3 length: 15
CDR3 DNA: TGTGCCAGCAGCTTATTCCCCGGGACAGGCGAGACCCAGTACTTC
CDR3 protein: CASSLFPGTGETQYF

V gene: TRBV11-2
D gene: NA
J gene: TRBJ1-2
clone size: NA
CDR3 length: 16
CDR3 DNA: TGTGCCAGCAGCTCCCGCCGTAAGGGTGGAAGCTATGGCTACACCTTC
CDR3 protein: CASSSRRKGGSYGYTF

V gene: TRBV25-1
D gene: NA
J gene: TRBJ2-1
clone size: NA
CDR3 length: 16
CDR3 DNA: TGTGCCAGCAGTAAGTGGACAGGGAGGGCCTACAATGAGCAGTTCTTC
CDR3 protein: CASSKWTGRAYNEQFF

V gene: TRBV5-4
D gene: TRBD1
J gene: TRBJ1-2
clone size: few
CDR3 length: 15
CDR3 DNA: TGTGCCAGCAGCTTTAATCAGGGGGACAGGGGGCAGGACACCTTC
CDR3 protein: CASSFNQGDRGQDTF

V gene: TRBV6-1
D gene: NA
J gene: TRBJ2-7
clone size: NA
CDR3 length: 15
CDR3 DNA: TGTGCCAGCAGTTCCCAAAGGGCGGGATCCTACGAGCAGTACTTC
CDR3 protein: CASSSQRAGSYEQYF

V gene: TRBV29-1
D gene: NA
J gene: TRBJ2-7
clone size: NA
CDR3 length: 15
CDR3 DNA: TGCAGCGTTGGATTAGCAGGCAGGGGCGGGGGCGAGCAGTACTTC
CDR3 protein: CSVGLAGRGGGEQYF

V gene: TRBV30
D gene: NA
J gene: TRBJ1-1
clone size: NA
CDR3 length: 18
CDR3 DNA: TGTGCCTGGGGCTTCACTACATTCGGGGATGTTGGCGGCACTGAAGCTTTCTTT
CDR3 protein: CAWGFTTFGDVGGTEAFF

V gene: TRBV11-2
D gene: NA
J gene: TRBJ2-1
clone size: NA
CDR3 length: 14
CDR3 DNA: TGTGCCAGCAGCCCCCTCTTCTCCTACAATGAGCAGTTCTTC
CDR3 protein: CASSPLFSYNEQFF

V gene: TRBV7-2
D gene: NA
J gene: TRBJ1-1
clone size: NA
CDR3 length: 12
CDR3 DNA: TGTGCCAGCACCATACCGTACACTGAAGCTTTCTTT
CDR3 protein: CASTIPYTEAFF

V gene: TRBV18
D gene: NA
J gene: TRBJ2-1
clone size: NA
CDR3 length: 13
CDR3 DNA: TGTGCCAGCTCACGGACGCACTACAATGAGCAGTTCTTC
CDR3 protein: CASSRTHYNEQFF

V gene: TRBV5-6
D gene: NA
J gene: TRBJ2-7
clone size: once
CDR3 length: 11
CDR3 DNA: TGTGCCAGCAGCTTCCGTTACGAGCAGTACTTC
CDR3 protein: CASSFRYEQYF

V gene: TRBV7-8
D gene: NA
J gene: TRBJ1-2
clone size: NA
CDR3 length: 17
CDR3 DNA: TGTGCCAGCAGCTCTACAAGAGACACGGGACACCCCTATGGCTACACCTTC
CDR3 protein: CASSSTRDTGHPYGYTF

V gene: TRBV19
D gene: TRBD1
J gene: TRBJ2-7
clone size: few
CDR3 length: 15
CDR3 DNA: TGTGCCAGTAAGCAGGGGGCCGGGGATTCCTACGAGCAGTACTTC
CDR3 protein: CASKQGAGDSYEQYF

V gene: TRBV7-9
D gene: NA
J gene: TRBJ1-1
clone size: NA
CDR3 length: 13
CDR3 DNA: TGTGCCAGCAGCCTCGATATGAACACTGAAGCTTTCTTT
CDR3 protein: CASSLDMNTEAFF

V gene: TRBV19
D gene: NA
J gene: TRBJ1-2
clone size: NA
CDR3 length: 13
CDR3 DNA: TGTGCCAGTAGTCCGGACGGAACATATGGCTACACCTTC
CDR3 protein: CASSPDGTYGYTF

V gene: TRBV19
D gene: NA
J gene: TRBJ2-7
clone size: NA
CDR3 length: 14
CDR3 DNA: TGTGCCAGTAGTCCTAGGGCCCCGATCTACGAGCAGTACTTC
CDR3 protein: CASSPRAPIYEQYF

V gene: TRBV4-1
D gene: TRBD1
J gene: TRBJ1-6
clone size: NA
CDR3 length: 15
CDR3 DNA: TGCGCCAGCAGCCAGAAGACAGGGCGGGATTCACCCCTCCACTTT
CDR3 protein: CASSQKTGRDSPLHF

V gene: TRBV28
D gene: NA
J gene: TRBJ1-1
clone size: NA
CDR3 length: 12
CDR3 DNA: TGTGCCAGCAGGCCCACAGGTATTGGAGCTTTCTTT
CDR3 protein: CASRPTGIGAFF

V gene: TRBV30
D gene: NA
J gene: TRBJ1-6
clone size: few
CDR3 length: 14
CDR3 DNA: TGTGCCTGGGCTGCGGGCAGGGCAAATTCACCCCTCCACTTT
CDR3 protein: CAWAAGRANSPLHF

V gene: TRBV7-8
D gene: NA
J gene: TRBJ2-1
clone size: once
CDR3 length: 14
CDR3 DNA: TGTGCCAGCAGCTTAGATATAGACTACAATGAGCAGTTCTTC
CDR3 protein: CASSLDIDYNEQFF

V gene: TRBV7-2
D gene: NA
J gene: TRBJ1-5
clone size: NA
CDR3 length: 15
CDR3 DNA: TGTGCCAGCACCCCGCGGGGGGGGTCGAATCAGCCCCAGCATTTT
CDR3 protein: CASTPRGGSNQPQHF

V gene: TRBV5-1
D gene: NA
J gene: TRBJ1-3
clone size: once
CDR3 length: 16
CDR3 DNA: TGCGCCAGCAGCTTGGGAGGGGTCTCGCCTGGAAACACCATATATTTT
CDR3 protein: CASSLGGVSPGNTIYF